The rows below give T cell receptor beta chains drawn from one sample of a study of T cell responses to AZD1222 COVID-19 vaccine. TCRdb keeps only in-frame clones here, not all; method: immunoSEQ multiplex PCR. The table has 90,000 to 120,000 clones, more than 70% seen once. Sequencing was performed on peripheral blood, taken on day 0 of AZD1222 vaccination. Receptor source: an adult in good health. CDR3s include the opening cysteine and the closing phenylalanine or tryptophan.

CDR3 protein	V gene	J gene
CASSYSIGTDGYTF	TRBV6-2/TRBV6-3	TRBJ1-2
CASSGVLNYGYTF	TRBV9	TRBJ1-2
CASKRQGAEKLFF	TRBV2	TRBJ1-4
CASSEFGGQGALSSFEQYF	TRBV2	TRBJ2-7
CASSSSSGNTIYF	TRBV5-6	TRBJ1-3
CASSAGGSRDTQYF	TRBV7-9	TRBJ2-3
CASRPQRLVDYSEQYF	TRBV27	TRBJ2-7
CASSVTSASYNEQFF	TRBV9	TRBJ2-1
CASRGRLVANEKLFF	TRBV27	TRBJ1-4
CASSPSFGGNQPQHF	TRBV18	TRBJ1-5
CASSLARDQPQHF	TRBV7-9	TRBJ1-5
CATSRDGGEVQETQYF	TRBV15	TRBJ2-5
CASSLAVGPYEQYF	TRBV7-8	TRBJ2-7
CASSLALGTGVYNEQFF	TRBV5-6	TRBJ2-1
CATKTGEETQYF	TRBV10-3	TRBJ2-5
CASSQDGTSGGLSTDTQYF	TRBV3-1/TRBV3-2	TRBJ2-3
CASSPRNERGETQYF	TRBV18	TRBJ2-5
CAWKSYGPYNEQFF	TRBV30	TRBJ2-1
CAIRDLGNTIYF	TRBV10-3	TRBJ1-3
CASSVVGGPEQYF	TRBV9	TRBJ2-7
CASSPTGAGETQYF	TRBV19	TRBJ2-5
CASSAVSGGTEAFF	TRBV9	TRBJ1-1
CASSYVAGSNQPQHF	TRBV6-2/TRBV6-3	TRBJ1-5
CASSHWGPGDRNSPLHF	TRBV4-2	TRBJ1-6
CASSYTEGVAKNIQYF	TRBV6-2/TRBV6-3	TRBJ2-4
CASSLQGAAFF	TRBV6-5	TRBJ1-1
CASSQTRGPGNTIYF	TRBV4-3	TRBJ1-3
CASSIDLGELFF	TRBV19	TRBJ2-2
CASSQRWGTNSGNTIYF	TRBV3-1/TRBV3-2	TRBJ1-3
CASSEDPRGGSNQPQHF	TRBV6-1	TRBJ1-5
CASSLGRAGELFF	TRBV12-3/TRBV12-4	TRBJ2-2
CASSESSGELFF	TRBV10-2	TRBJ2-2
CASMDRGGGKYF	TRBV28	TRBJ2-7
CASVRLASNTGELFF	TRBV2	TRBJ2-2
CASSLWEGVYEQYF	TRBV28	TRBJ2-7
CASSLGQGRNSPLHF	TRBV11-2	TRBJ1-6
CASSESGAVQETQYF	TRBV10-2	TRBJ2-5
CASGPRGSYEQYF	TRBV7-8	TRBJ2-7
CPPRPRGVPQSTDTQYF	TRBV4-1	TRBJ2-3
CASSVGRSNTGELFF	TRBV2	TRBJ2-2
CASSQDGERPGPF	TRBV3-1/TRBV3-2	TRBJ2-7
CASSTLTPETQYF	TRBV27	TRBJ2-5